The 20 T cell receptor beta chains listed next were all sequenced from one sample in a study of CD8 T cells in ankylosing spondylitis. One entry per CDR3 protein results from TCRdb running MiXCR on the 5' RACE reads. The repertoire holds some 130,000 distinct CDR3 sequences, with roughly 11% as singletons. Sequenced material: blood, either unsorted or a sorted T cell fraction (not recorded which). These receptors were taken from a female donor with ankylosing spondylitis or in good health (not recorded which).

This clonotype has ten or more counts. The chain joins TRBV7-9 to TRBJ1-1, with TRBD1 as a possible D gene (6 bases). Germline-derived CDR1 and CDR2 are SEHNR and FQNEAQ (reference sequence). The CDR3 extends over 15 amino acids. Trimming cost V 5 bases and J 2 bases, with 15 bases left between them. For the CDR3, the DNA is TGTGCCAGCAGCCCGGGACACCTCCTAAACACTGAAGCTTTCTTT. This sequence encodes CASSPGHLLNTEAFF.

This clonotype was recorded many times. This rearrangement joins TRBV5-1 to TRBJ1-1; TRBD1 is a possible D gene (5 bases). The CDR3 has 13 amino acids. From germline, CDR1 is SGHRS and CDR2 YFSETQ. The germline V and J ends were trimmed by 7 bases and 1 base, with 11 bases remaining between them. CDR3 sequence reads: CASATGGNTEAFF. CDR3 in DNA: TGCGCCAGCGCCACGGGGGGGAACACTGAAGCTTTCTTT.

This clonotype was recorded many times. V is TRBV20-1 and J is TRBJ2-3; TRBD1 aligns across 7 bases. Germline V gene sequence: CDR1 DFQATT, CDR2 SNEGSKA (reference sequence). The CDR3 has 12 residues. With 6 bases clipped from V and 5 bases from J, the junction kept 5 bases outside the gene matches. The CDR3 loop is CSALQGLDTQYF. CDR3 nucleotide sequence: TGCAGTGCCCTACAGGGGTTAGATACGCAGTATTTT.

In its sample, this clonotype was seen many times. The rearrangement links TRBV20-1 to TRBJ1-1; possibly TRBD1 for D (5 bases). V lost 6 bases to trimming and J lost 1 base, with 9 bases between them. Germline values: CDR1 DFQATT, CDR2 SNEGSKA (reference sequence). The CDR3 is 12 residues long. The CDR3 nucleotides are TGCAGTGCACCAGACAGGAACACTGAAGCTTTCTTT. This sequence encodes CSAPDRNTEAFF.

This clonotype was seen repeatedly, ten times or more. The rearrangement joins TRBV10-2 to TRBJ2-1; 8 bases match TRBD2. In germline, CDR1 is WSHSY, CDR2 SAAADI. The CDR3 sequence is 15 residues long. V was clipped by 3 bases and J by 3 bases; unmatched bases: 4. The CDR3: CASSERRGGYNEQFF. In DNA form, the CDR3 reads TGCGCCAGCAGTGAACGACGGGGGGGCTACAATGAGCAGTTCTTC.

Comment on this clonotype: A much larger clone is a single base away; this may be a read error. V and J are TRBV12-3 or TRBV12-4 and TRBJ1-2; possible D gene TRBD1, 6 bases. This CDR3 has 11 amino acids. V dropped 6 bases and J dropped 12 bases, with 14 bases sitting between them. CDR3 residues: CASSYDRSDTF. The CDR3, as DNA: TGTGCCAGCAGCTACGACAGGAGCGACACCTTC.

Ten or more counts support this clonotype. The CDR3 sequence: CASSRGTTSTDTQYF. CDR3 sequence (DNA): TGTGCCAGCAGCCGCGGGACGACTAGCACAGATACGCAGTATTTT. The genes are TRBV6-1 and TRBJ2-3, with D perhaps TRBD2 (6 bases). The V gene lost 6 bases and the J gene lost 0 bases, with 13 bases spanning the gap. Germline V gene sequence: CDR1 MNHNS, CDR2 SASEGT. The CDR3 covers 15 residues.

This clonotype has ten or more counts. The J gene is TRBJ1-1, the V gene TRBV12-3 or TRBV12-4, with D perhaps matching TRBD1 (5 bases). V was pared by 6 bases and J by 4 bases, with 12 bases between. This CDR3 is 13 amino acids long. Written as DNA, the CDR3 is TGTGCCAGCAGACCTACAGGAATCACTGAAGCTTTCTTT. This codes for CASRPTGITEAFF.

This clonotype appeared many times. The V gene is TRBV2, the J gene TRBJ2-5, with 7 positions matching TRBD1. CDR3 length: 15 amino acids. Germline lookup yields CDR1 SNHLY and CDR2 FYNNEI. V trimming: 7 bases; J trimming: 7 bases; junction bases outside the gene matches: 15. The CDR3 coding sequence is TGTGCCAGCACCCGCAATACAGGGGCCTCGTGGACCCAGTACTTC. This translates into CASTRNTGASWTQYF.

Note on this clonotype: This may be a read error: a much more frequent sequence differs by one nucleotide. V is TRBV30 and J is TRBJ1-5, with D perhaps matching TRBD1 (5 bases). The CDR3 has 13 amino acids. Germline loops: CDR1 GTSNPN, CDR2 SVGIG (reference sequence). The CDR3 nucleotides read TGTGCCTTGGGACTTTATAGCAATCAGCCCCTGCATTTT. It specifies CALGLYSNQPLHF.

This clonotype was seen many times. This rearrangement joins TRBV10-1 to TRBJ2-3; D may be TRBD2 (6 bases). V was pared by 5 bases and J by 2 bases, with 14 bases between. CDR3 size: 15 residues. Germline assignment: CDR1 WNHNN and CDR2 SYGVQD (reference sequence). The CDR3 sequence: CASSPAGLNTDTQYF. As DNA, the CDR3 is TGCGCCAGCAGTCCCGCGGGACTCAACACAGATACGCAGTATTTT.

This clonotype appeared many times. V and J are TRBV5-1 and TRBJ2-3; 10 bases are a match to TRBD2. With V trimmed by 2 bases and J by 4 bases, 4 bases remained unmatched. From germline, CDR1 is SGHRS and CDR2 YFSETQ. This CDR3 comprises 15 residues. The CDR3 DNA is TGCGCCAGCAGCTTCCTCCTAGCGGGGGCAGATACGCAGTATTTT. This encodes CASSFLLAGADTQYF. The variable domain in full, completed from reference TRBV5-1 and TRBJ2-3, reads KAGVTQTPRYLIKTRGQQVTLSCSPISGHRSVSWYQQTPGQGLQFLFEYFSETQRNKGNFPGRFSGRQFSNSRSEMNVSTLELGDSALYLCASSFLLAGADTQYFGPGTRLTVL.

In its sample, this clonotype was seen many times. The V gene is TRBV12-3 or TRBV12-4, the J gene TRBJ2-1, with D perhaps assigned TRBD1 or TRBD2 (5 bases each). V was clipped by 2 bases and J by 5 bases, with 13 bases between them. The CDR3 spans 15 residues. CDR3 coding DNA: TGTGCCAGCAGTTTACGGCAGGGAGTAAACAATGAGCAGTTCTTC. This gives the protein CASSLRQGVNNEQFF.

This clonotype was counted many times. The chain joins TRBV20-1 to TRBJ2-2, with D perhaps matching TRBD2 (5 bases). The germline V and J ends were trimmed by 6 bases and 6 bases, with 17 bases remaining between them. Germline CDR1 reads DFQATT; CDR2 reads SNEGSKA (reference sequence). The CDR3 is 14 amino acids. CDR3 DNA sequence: TGCAGTGCGCGACCCTTAGAGGGAGCCGGGGAGCTGTTTTTT. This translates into CSARPLEGAGELFF.

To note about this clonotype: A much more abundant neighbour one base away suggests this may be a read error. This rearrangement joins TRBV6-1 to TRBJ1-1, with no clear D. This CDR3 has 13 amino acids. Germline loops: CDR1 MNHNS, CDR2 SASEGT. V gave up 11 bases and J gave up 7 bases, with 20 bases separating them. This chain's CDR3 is CAGERAVGFEAFF. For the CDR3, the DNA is TGTGCCGGCGAAAGGGCCGTTGGCTTTGAAGCTTTCTTT.

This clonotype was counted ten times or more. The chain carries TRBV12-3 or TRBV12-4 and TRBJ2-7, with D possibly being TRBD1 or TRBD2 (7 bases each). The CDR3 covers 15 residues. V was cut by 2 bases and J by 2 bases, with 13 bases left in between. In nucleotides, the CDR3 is TGTGCCAGCAGTTTAAGGGGGCTAGCGGCCTACGAGCAGTACTTC. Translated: CASSLRGLAAYEQYF.

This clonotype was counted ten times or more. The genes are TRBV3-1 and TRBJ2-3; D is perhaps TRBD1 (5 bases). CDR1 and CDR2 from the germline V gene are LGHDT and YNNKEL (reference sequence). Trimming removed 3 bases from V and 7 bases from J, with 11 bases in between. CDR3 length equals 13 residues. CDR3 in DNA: TGTGCCAGCAGCCAGGGGCGTACGAATACGCAGTATTTT. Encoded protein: CASSQGRTNTQYF.

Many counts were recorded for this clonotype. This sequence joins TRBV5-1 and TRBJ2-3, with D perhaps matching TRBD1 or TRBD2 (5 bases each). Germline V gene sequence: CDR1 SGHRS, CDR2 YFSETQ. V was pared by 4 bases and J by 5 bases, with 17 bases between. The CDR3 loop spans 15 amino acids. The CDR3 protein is CASSPGTEGIDTQYF. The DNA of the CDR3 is TGCGCCAGCAGCCCAGGGACGGAAGGAATAGATACGCAGTATTTT.

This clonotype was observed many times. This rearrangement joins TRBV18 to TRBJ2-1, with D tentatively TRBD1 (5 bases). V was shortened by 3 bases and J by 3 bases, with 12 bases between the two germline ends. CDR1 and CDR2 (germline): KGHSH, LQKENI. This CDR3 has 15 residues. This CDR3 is CASSPPRQFYNEQFF. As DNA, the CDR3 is TGTGCCAGCTCACCCCCCCGACAGTTCTACAATGAGCAGTTCTTC.

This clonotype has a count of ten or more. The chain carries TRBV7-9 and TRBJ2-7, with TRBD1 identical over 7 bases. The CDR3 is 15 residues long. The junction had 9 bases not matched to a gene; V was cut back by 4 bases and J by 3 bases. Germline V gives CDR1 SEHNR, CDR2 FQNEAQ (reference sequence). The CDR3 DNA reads TGTGCCAGCAGCTCGACAGGGCGAATGTACTACGAGCAGTACTTC. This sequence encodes CASSSTGRMYYEQYF.